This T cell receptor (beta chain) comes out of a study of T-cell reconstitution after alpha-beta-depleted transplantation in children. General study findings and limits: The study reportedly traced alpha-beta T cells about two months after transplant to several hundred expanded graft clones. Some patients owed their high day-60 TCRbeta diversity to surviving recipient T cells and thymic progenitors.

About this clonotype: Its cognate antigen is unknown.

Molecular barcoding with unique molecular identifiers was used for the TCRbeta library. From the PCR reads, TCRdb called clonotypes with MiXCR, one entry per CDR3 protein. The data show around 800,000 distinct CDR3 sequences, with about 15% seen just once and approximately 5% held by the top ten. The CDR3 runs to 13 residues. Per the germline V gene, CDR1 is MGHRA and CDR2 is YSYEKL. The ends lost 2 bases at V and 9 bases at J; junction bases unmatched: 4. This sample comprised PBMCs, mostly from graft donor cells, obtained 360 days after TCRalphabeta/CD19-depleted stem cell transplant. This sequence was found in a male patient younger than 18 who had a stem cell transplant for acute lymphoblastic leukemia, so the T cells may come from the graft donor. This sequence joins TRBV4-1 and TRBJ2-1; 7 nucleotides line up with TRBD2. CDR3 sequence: CASSQIAGGEQFF. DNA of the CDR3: TGCGCCAGCAGCCAAATAGCGGGCGGTGAGCAGTTCTTC.